Following are 10 T cell receptor beta chains from one sample sequenced in a study of CD8 T cells in ankylosing spondylitis. Broader study findings: Among TCR beta sequences, a motif of eight highly homologous variants appeared characteristic of ankylosing spondylitis blood.

TCRdb passed the 5' RACE reads through MiXCR, listing each CDR3 protein once. Here the sample spans fewer than 500,000 distinct CDR3 sequences, more than 25% being singletons. Their specific antigens are unknown. Sequenced material: blood, either unsorted or a sorted T cell fraction (not recorded which). The receptors were sampled from a male donor with ankylosing spondylitis.

V and J are TRBV5-1 and TRBJ1-1; D unclear. Trimming pared 5 bases from V and 1 base from J, leaving 15 bases between. The CDR3 extends over 15 amino acids. Germline CDR1 SGHRS, CDR2 YFSETQ. DNA for the CDR3: TGCGCCAGCAGTCCCATAGCATCTGGGAACACTGAAGCTTTCTTT. It specifies CASSPIASGNTEAFF.

This clonotype has more than one count but fewer than ten. The genes are TRBV6-1 and TRBJ2-1, with D unclear. The germline CDR1 and CDR2 sequences are MNHNS and SASEGT. Trimming stripped 6 bases from V and 8 bases from J, with 8 bases between. This CDR3 spans 11 amino acids. Here the CDR3 DNA reads TGTGCCAGCAGGAGAGGAGATGAGCAGTTCTTC. Amino acid sequence: CASRRGDEQFF.

This clonotype has at least ten counts. The chain combines TRBV6-5 with TRBJ2-4; 8 bases line up with TRBD1. CDR1 and CDR2 (germline): MNHEY, SVGAGI. The trim removed 0 bases at V and 0 bases at J, leaving 4 bases unmatched. CDR3 size: 17 residues. CDR3 coding DNA: TGTGCCAGCAGTTACTCTGGGACAGGCGTAGCCAAAAACATTCAGTACTTC. It encodes CASSYSGTGVAKNIQYF.

This clonotype occurred a few times. This rearrangement joins TRBV5-1 to TRBJ2-7; D is unclear. Deletions cut 0 bases from V and 0 bases from J, with 7 bases between. Germline CDR1 and CDR2: SGHRS and YFSETQ. The CDR3 is made up of 14 amino acids. CDR3 sequence reads: CASSLAQYSYEQYF. The CDR3 DNA sequence: TGCGCCAGCAGCTTGGCACAGTACTCCTACGAGCAGTACTTC.

The table lists this clonotype with a count of one. J is TRBJ2-2 and V is TRBV5-1; no reliable D call. The CDR3 totals 13 residues. Germline V CDR1 and CDR2: SGHRS, YFSETQ. Trimming stripped 4 bases from V and 1 base from J, with 5 bases between. CDR3 protein: CASSNLNTGELFF. The CDR3 DNA reads TGCGCCAGCAGCAATCTGAACACCGGGGAGCTGTTTTTT.

The chain joins TRBV20-1 to TRBJ2-1, with D possibly matching TRBD2 (5 bases). CDR1 and CDR2 from the germline V gene are DFQATT and SNEGSKA (reference sequence). The CDR3 covers 14 residues. V was pared by 0 bases and J by 6 bases, with 12 bases between. The CDR3: CSARDARGVNEQFF. In DNA form, the CDR3 reads TGCAGTGCTAGAGATGCTCGGGGAGTCAATGAGCAGTTCTTC.

This clonotype was counted between two and nine times. The rearrangement joins TRBV20-1 to TRBJ1-5, with 8 bases aligning to TRBD1. CDR3 size: 13 residues. Germline-derived CDR1 and CDR2 are DFQATT and SNEGSKA (reference sequence). The ends lost 6 bases at V and 6 bases at J; junction bases unmatched: 7. CDR3 sequence reads: CSAPDRGGQPQHF. As DNA, the CDR3 is TGCAGTGCCCCCGACAGGGGCGGTCAGCCCCAGCATTTT.

The V call is TRBV15, the J call TRBJ1-6, with 10 bases fitting TRBD1. Germline V gene data show CDR1 as LNHNV and CDR2 as YYDKDF (reference sequence). V was clipped by 0 bases and J by 9 bases; unmatched bases: 5. The CDR3 spans 16 residues. CDR3 region: CATSRDVDRGVSPLHF. CDR3 bases: TGTGCCACCAGCAGAGATGTGGACAGGGGGGTTTCACCCCTCCACTTT. The entire variable domain, with the rest obtained from reference TRBV15 and TRBJ1-6, is as follows: DAMVIQNPRYQVTQFGKPVTLSCSQTLNHNVMYWYQQKSSQAPKLLFHYYDKDFNNEADTPDNFQSRRPNTSFCFLDIRSPGLGDTAMYLCATSRDVDRGVSPLHFGNGTRLTVT.

This clonotype was counted only a few times. The chain recombines TRBV12-3 or TRBV12-4 with TRBJ2-1; 10 bases line up with TRBD1. The junction had 5 bases not matched to a gene; V was cut back by 5 bases and J by 7 bases. CDR3 length equals 14 residues. The CDR3 region is CASSRGQGLNEQFF. The DNA for the CDR3 is TGTGCCAGCAGTAGGGGACAGGGGTTGAATGAGCAGTTCTTC.

The genes are TRBV7-6 and TRBJ1-5; D perhaps matches TRBD1 (5 bases). V was shortened by 1 base and J by 4 bases, with 14 bases between the two germline ends. The germline V gene encodes CDR1 SGHVS and CDR2 FNYEAQ. The CDR3 is 16 amino acids. The CDR3 bases are TGTGCCAGCAGCTTAGAGGCAGGAGGGGTAAATCAGCCCCAGCATTTT. Its protein is CASSLEAGGVNQPQHF.